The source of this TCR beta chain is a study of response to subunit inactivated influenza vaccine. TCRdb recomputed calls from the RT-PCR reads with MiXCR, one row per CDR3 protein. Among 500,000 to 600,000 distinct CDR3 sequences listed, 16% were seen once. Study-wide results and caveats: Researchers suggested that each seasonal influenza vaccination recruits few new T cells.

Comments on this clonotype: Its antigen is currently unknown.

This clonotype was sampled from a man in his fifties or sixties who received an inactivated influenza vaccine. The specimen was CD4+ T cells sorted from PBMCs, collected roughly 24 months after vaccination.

The CDR3 here is CASRPRQGVPFEQFF. The CDR3 bases are TGTGCCAGCAGACCCCGACAGGGAGTGCCGTTTGAGCAGTTCTTC. This chain links TRBV6-2 or TRBV6-3 with TRBJ2-1; 7 nucleotides align to TRBD1. The CDR3 has 15 amino acids. The germline gives CDR1 MNHEY, CDR2 SVGEGT. Trimming at V came to 6 bases and at J to 9 bases, leaving 14 bases not matched to a gene.